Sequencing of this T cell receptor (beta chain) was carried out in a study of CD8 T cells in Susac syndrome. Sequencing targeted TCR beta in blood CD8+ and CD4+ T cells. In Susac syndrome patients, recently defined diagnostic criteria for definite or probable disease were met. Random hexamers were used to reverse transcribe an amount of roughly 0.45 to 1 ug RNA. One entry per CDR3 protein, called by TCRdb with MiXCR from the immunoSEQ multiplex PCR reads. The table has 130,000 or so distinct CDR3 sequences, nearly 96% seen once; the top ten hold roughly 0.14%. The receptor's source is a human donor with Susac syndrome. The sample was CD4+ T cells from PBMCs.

The CDR3 nucleotides read TGTGCCAGCAGTTACGACAGGTCCTACGAGCAGTACTTC. Its protein is CASSYDRSYEQYF. This chain uses TRBV6-5 with TRBJ2-7, with D possibly being TRBD1 (6 bases). CDR3 size: 13 residues. Germline-derived CDR1 and CDR2 are MNHEY and SVGAGI. The V gene lost 2 bases and the J gene lost 1 base, with 6 bases spanning the gap.